This TCR beta chain stems from a study of blood T cell repertoires in COVID-19. Across the study: The origin of the acute and convalescent COVID-19 samples was the United States, Italy and Spain. The analysed material was cDNA or gDNA that came from T cells, B-cell-depleted T cells, or PBMCs.

Original processing notes: Amplification of reference gene primers provided the estimated nucleated cell counts. The table came from immunoSEQ multiplex PCR; TCRdb's copy has only in-frame clones and leaves some out. From that table come the V and J calls and clone size; the DNA was used to work out D and trimming. The table lists some 250,000 clones, 88% of them singletons, with 0.75% to 1% in the top ten. Germline trimming cut 5 bases from V and 6 bases from J; bases unmatched to any gene: 6. The CDR3 length is 14 residues. Germline V gene lookup returns CDR1 SEHNR and CDR2 FQNEAQ (reference sequence).

Sequenced material: peripheral blood. This TCR came from a middle-aged woman who had recovered from COVID-19. The rearrangement joins TRBV7-9 to TRBJ2-1; 8 bases line up with TRBD2. CDR3 loop: CASSPRLAPNEQFF. The CDR3 DNA sequence: TGTGCCAGCAGCCCCAGACTAGCGCCCAATGAGCAGTTCTTC.